The 10 T cell receptor beta chains in this list originate from one sample, sequenced in a study of immune evolution from preneoplasia to lung adenocarcinoma. Clones were sequenced by immunoSEQ multiplex PCR, and TCRdb holds only the in-frame ones, with some missing. Here the sample spans tens of thousands of clones, approximately 80% being singletons. The source material was FFPE invasive lung adenocarcinoma tissue. These receptors originate from a person in their 60s with lung adenocarcinoma.

The chain employs TRBV11-3 and TRBJ2-1; the match to TRBD2 covers 10 bases. Per germline, CDR1 SGHNT and CDR2 YENEEA. The V and J ends lost 5 bases and 10 bases, in that order; junction bases with no gene match: 8. The CDR3 has 14 amino acids. This CDR3 reads CASSTASGRVEQFF. The CDR3 DNA reads as TGTGCCAGCAGCACCGCTAGCGGGAGAGTGGAGCAGTTCTTC. Drawing the rest from reference TRBV11-3 and TRBJ2-1, the complete variable domain is EAGVVQSPRYKIIEKKQPVAFWCNPISGHNTLYWYLQNLGQGPELLIRYENEEAVDDSQLPKDRFSAERLKGVDSTLKIQPAELGDSAVYLCASSTASGRVEQFFGPGTRLTVL.

The chain employs TRBV5-1 and TRBJ2-1, with TRBD2 matching over 14 bases. The junction had 4 bases not matched to a gene; V was cut back by 0 bases and J by 8 bases. Germline CDR1 SGHRS, CDR2 YFSETQ. The CDR3 consists of 16 residues. This CDR3 reads CASSLAPGLAGDEQFF. The CDR3 coding sequence is TGCGCCAGCAGCTTGGCTCCGGGACTAGCGGGAGATGAGCAGTTCTTC.

J is TRBJ2-1 and V is TRBV6-5, with 7 bases matching TRBD1. Germline V gene sequence: CDR1 MNHEY, CDR2 SVGAGI. The CDR3 length is 12 residues. The V segment lost 8 bases and the J segment 4 bases; nucleotides outside the gene matches: 2. CDR3 in DNA: TGTGCCAGCTCGGGACAGTACAATGAGCAGTTCTTC. Translated, it gives CASSGQYNEQFF.

The chain couples TRBV28 to TRBJ1-1; no clear D gene. This CDR3 has 14 residues. V was trimmed by 6 bases and J by 1 base, leaving 12 bases between them. The germline gives CDR1 MDHEN, CDR2 SYDVKM. DNA for the CDR3: TGTGCCAGCAGACCCAACACCCAGAACACTGAAGCTTTCTTT. The encoded protein is CASRPNTQNTEAFF.

V usage is TRBV25-1 and J usage is TRBJ1-4, with a weak D call TRBD1 (6 bases). In germline, CDR1 is MGHDK, CDR2 SYGVNS. Trimming cost V 1 base and J 6 bases, with 12 bases left between them. This CDR3 contains 15 residues. DNA of the CDR3: TGTGCCAGCAGTGAATCCGGGGGCTTGGATGAAAAACTGTTTTTT. This encodes CASSESGGLDEKLFF.

The CDR3 DNA follows: TGCAGCGTTGAAGATGGTCAGGGAGTGATCAATGAGCAGTTCTTC. This codes for CSVEDGQGVINEQFF. The V call is TRBV29-1, the J call TRBJ2-1, with D perhaps TRBD1 or TRBD2 (5 bases each). The CDR3 has 15 amino acids. Germline CDR1 reads SQVTM; CDR2 reads ANQGSEA. V lost 0 bases and J lost 6, with 15 bases in between.

The chain uses TRBV6-1 and TRBJ1-2; D remains ambiguous. CDR3 length: 11 residues. Germline CDR1 reads MNHNS; CDR2 reads SASEGT. The V end was cut by 3 bases, the J end by 12 bases, with 11 bases between. The CDR3 here is CASSDQDRHTF. CDR3 nucleotides: TGTGCCAGCAGTGACCAGGACCGTCACACCTTC.

In this sample, this clone turned up a few times. V gene TRBV11-3 combines with J gene TRBJ2-6; D gene ambiguous. V was cut by 1 base and J by 4 bases, with 5 bases left in between. The CDR3 covers 14 residues. CDR1 is SGHNT, CDR2 YENEEA, per germline. The CDR3 spells CASSLGVGANVLTF. In DNA form, the CDR3 reads TGTGCCAGCAGCTTAGGGGTGGGGGCCAACGTCCTGACTTTC.

This clone was seen a few times. The chain is built from TRBV5-8 and TRBJ2-5, with D possibly TRBD1 on 7 matching bases. V was clipped by 2 bases and J by 5 bases, with 13 bases between them. Germline CDR1 and CDR2: SGHTS and YDEGEE. This CDR3 has 14 residues. CDR3 loop: CASSFQGGEETQYF. CDR3 nucleotide sequence: TGTGCCAGCAGCTTTCAGGGGGGTGAGGAGACCCAGTACTTC.

The chain has TRBV28 and TRBJ1-1; weak D call: TRBD1 (5 bases). The germline CDR1 and CDR2 sequences are MDHEN and SYDVKM. V gave up 5 bases and J gave up 3 bases, with 16 bases separating them. CDR3 length: 15 residues. The CDR3 loop reads CASSTPSGGDTEAFF. CDR3 coding DNA: TGTGCCAGCAGTACCCCGTCGGGGGGAGACACTGAAGCTTTCTTT.